This T cell receptor (beta chain) was sequenced in a study of cytomegalovirus exposure and HLA in healthy donors. Across the whole study: In an early release, HLA-typed donors contributed some 88 million unique TCR sequences.

Broader study findings: Reported findings show TCR beta sequences accurately forecast HLA-A and HLA-B alleles in most subjects. Productive rates of about 90% or about 30% were seen for most TCR beta V segments in an earlier analysis. While the bulk of TCR sequences proved rare, some public TCRs turned up in many donors.

Comment on this clone: Its antigen remains unknown.

PCR was performed using 60 Vbeta and 13 Jbeta primers. Clones were sequenced by immunoSEQ multiplex PCR, and TCRdb holds only the in-frame ones, with some missing. Of roughly 120,000 clones in the sample, 79% were seen once. With 4 bases clipped from V and 4 bases from J, the junction kept 4 bases outside the gene matches. Per germline, CDR1 SGHAT and CDR2 FQNNGV. The CDR3 runs to 15 residues. This clonotype was obtained from a woman under 30 in good health and CMV-seropositive. The sample taken for sequencing was PBMCs. The V and J genes are TRBV11-2 and TRBJ2-1, with 10 positions matching TRBD2. The CDR3 coding sequence is TGTGCCAGCAGCTCCCGGACTAGCGGTTACAATGAGCAGTTCTTC. The encoded protein is CASSSRTSGYNEQFF.